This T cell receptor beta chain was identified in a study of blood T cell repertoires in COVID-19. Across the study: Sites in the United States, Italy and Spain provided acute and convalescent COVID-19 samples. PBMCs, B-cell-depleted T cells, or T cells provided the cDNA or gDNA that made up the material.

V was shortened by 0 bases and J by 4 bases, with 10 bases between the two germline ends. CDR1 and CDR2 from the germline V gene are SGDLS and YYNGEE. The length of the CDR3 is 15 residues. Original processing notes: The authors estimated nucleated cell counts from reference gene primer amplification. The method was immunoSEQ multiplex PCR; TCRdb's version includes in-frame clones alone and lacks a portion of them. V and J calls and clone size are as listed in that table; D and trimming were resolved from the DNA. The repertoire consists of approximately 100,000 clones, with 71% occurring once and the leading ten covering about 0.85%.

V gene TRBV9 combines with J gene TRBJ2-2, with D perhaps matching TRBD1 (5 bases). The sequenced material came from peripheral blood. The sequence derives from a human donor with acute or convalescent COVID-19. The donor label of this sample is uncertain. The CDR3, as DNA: TGTGCCAGCAGCGTAGATTGGGGCGGCACCGGGGAGCTGTTTTTT. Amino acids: CASSVDWGGTGELFF.